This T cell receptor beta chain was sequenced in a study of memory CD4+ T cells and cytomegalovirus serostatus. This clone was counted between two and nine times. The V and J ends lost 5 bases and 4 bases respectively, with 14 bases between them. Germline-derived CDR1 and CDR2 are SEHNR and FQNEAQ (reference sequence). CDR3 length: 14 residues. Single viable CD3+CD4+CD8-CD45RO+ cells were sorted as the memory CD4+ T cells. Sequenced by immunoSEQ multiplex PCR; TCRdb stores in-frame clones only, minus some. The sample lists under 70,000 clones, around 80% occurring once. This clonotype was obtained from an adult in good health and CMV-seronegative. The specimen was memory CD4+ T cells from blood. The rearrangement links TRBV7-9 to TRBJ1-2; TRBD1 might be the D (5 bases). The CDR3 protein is CASSVPNGGYGYTF. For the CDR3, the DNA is TGTGCCAGCAGCGTACCGAACGGGGGCTATGGCTACACCTTC.